This TCR beta chain was sequenced during a study of blood T cell repertoires in COVID-19. Background on the study: Sites in the United States, Italy and Spain provided acute and convalescent COVID-19 samples.

Participant reports of clinical history set cohort assignment. Measured with immunoSEQ multiplex PCR; TCRdb has only the in-frame clones, and not every one. The sample has 200,000 to 250,000 clones; approximately 86% are singletons. The CDR3 loop spans 15 amino acids. V was clipped by 2 bases and J by 8 bases, with 13 bases between them. Germline CDR1 and CDR2: MDHEN and SYDVKM. This clone was seen only once. J is TRBJ1-6 and V is TRBV28, with a weak D call TRBD1 (6 bases). Sequencing was carried out using PBMCs or T cells enriched from blood (not recorded which). This clonotype was obtained from a woman aged 40 to 50 with acute COVID-19. Here the CDR3 DNA reads TGTGCCAGCAGTTTAGGTGGCGAGGGGGATTCACCCCTCCACTTT. Translation: CASSLGGEGDSPLHF. Using reference TRBV28 and TRBJ1-6 for the parts outside the CDR3, the full variable domain is DVKVTQSSRYLVKRTGEKVFLECVQDMDHENMFWYRQDPGLGLRLIYFSYDVKMKEKGDIPEGYSVSREKKERFSLILESASTNQTSMYLCASSLGGEGDSPLHFGNGTRLTVT.